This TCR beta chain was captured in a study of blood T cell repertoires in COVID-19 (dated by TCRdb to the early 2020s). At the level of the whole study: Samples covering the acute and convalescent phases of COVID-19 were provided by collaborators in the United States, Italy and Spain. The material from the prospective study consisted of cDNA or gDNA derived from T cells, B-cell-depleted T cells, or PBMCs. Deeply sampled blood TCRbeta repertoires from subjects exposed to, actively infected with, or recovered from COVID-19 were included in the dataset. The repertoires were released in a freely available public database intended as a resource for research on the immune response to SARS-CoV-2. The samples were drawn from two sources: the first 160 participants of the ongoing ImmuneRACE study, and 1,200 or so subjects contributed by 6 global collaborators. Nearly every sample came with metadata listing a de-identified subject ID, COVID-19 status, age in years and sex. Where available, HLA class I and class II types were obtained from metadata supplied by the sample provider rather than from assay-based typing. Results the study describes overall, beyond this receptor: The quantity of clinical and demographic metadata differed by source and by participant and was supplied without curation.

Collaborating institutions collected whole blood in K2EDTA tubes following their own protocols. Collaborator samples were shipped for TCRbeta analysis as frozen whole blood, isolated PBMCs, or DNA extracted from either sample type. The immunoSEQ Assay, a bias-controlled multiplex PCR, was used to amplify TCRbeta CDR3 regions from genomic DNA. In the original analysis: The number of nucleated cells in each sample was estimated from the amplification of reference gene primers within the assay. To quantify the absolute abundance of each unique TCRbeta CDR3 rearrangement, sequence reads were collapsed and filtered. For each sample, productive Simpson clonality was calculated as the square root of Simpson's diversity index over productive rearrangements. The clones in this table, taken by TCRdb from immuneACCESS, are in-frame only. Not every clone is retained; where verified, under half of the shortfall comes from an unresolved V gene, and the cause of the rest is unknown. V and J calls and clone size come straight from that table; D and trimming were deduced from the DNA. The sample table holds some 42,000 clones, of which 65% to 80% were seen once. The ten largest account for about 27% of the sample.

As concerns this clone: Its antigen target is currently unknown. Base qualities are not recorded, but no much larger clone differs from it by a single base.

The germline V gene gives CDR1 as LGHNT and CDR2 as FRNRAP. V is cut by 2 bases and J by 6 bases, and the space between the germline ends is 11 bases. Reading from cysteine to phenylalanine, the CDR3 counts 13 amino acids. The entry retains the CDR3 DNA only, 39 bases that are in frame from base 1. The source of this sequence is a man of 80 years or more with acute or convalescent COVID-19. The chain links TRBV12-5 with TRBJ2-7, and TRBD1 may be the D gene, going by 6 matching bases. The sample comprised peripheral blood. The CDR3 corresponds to CASGLNRAFEQYF. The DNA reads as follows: TGTGCTAGTGGTTTGAACAGGGCTTTCGAGCAGTACTTC. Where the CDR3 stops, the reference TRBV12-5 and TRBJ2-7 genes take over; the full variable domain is DARVTQTPRHKVTEMGQEVTMRCQPILGHNTVFWYRQTMMQGLELLAYFRNRAPLDDSGMPKDRFSAEMPDATLATLKIQPSEPRDSAVYFCASGLNRAFEQYFGPGTRLTVT.